Included here is one T cell receptor beta chain sequence, with context. The target antigen is unknown. The entry originates in a study of shared clonotypes between healthy human individuals. Study outcomes and limitations: Deeper or shallower sequencing was expected to change how clonotypes are shared among donors.

Per germline, CDR1 MGHRA and CDR2 YSYEKL. V lost 5 bases, J lost 9 bases, and 11 bases lay in between. The CDR3 is 12 amino acids. Libraries were prepared by immunoSEQ multiplex PCR; TCRdb keeps only in-frame clonotypes and omits some of them. Among approximately 1,500,000 clones, 95% to 99% were seen once, and the ten largest hold about 0.45%. The clonotype originates from a man aged 30-40 years in good health. Source material: naive CD4+ T cells sorted from blood. Subset reported: CD45RA+ positively selected. This chain uses TRBV4-1 with TRBJ2-1; no firm D call. The CDR3 DNA follows: TGCGCCAGCAGCAAGTCAATGGGTGAGCAGTTCTTC. Protein product: CASSKSMGEQFF.